The next 16 T cell receptor beta chains were all read from a single sample in a study of blood T cell repertoires in COVID-19. Repertoires were generated with immunoSEQ multiplex PCR, while TCRdb's copy carries only in-frame clones and drops some. The sample has 200,000 to 300,000 clones; approximately 84% are singletons. Sequencing was done on a sample of peripheral blood. The receptors derive from a man in his forties or fifties with acute or convalescent COVID-19.

The chain recombines TRBV19 with TRBJ2-7; a weak D match, TRBD1 (5 bases). Trimming removed 3 bases from V and 2 bases from J, with 11 bases in between. The germline CDR1 and CDR2 sequences are LNHDA and SQIVND (reference sequence). The CDR3 has 14 amino acids. The CDR3, as DNA: TGTGCCAGTAGTATCCAGGGTGTTACCTACGAGCAGTACTTC. Amino acid sequence: CASSIQGVTYEQYF.

The chain combines TRBV3-1 (or the pseudogene TRBV3-2) with TRBJ1-3, with D possibly being TRBD1 (5 bases). The V gene's germline CDR1 is LGHDT and CDR2 YNNKEL (reference sequence). The CDR3 covers 15 residues. V lost 4 bases and J lost 0, with 10 bases in between. Here the CDR3 reads CASSPDRFSGNTIYF. The CDR3 coding sequence is TGTGCCAGCAGCCCCGACAGATTCTCTGGAAACACCATATATTTT.

The chain combines TRBV27 with TRBJ2-1; D is ambiguous. V lost 7 bases and J lost 2, with 12 bases in between. The CDR3 covers 14 residues. In germline, CDR1 is MNHEY, CDR2 SMNVEV (reference sequence). The CDR3 DNA reads TGTGCCAGCAACCCCACGAGCCCCTACAATGAGCAGTTCTTC. Translation: CASNPTSPYNEQFF.

The J gene is TRBJ1-3, the V gene TRBV11-2; TRBD1 aligns across 8 bases. Trimming at V came to 5 bases and at J to 0 bases, leaving 9 bases not matched to a gene. The germline V gene encodes CDR1 SGHAT and CDR2 FQNNGV. The CDR3 is made up of 17 amino acids. The CDR3 sequence is CASSQGAPGSSGNTIYF. The CDR3 coding sequence is TGTGCCAGCAGCCAGGGGGCACCTGGAAGCTCTGGAAACACCATATATTTT.

This chain links TRBV6-5 with TRBJ2-1; D is possibly TRBD2 (5 bases). Trimming removed 6 bases from V and 5 bases from J, with 14 bases in between. This CDR3 is built from 14 residues. Germline assignment: CDR1 MNHEY and CDR2 SVGAGI. The CDR3 region is CASRDGLANNEQFF. CDR3 DNA: TGTGCCAGCAGAGATGGGCTAGCAAACAATGAGCAGTTCTTC.

The chain links TRBV5-1 to TRBJ2-5; 7 bases are a match to TRBD2. The germline V gene encodes CDR1 SGHRS and CDR2 YFSETQ. V was pared by 4 bases and J by 2 bases, with 8 bases of the junction left unmatched. This CDR3 has 15 residues. CDR3 sequence reads: CASSLNSGNQETQYF. The CDR3 DNA follows: TGCGCCAGCAGCCTAAACAGCGGGAATCAAGAGACCCAGTACTTC.

The chain employs TRBV19 and TRBJ1-2; possible D gene TRBD1, 6 bases. The CDR3 extends over 14 amino acids. Per the germline V gene, CDR1 is LNHDA and CDR2 is SQIVND (reference sequence). Trimming took off 6 bases at V and 2 bases at J, with 13 bases between the two ends. In nucleotides, the CDR3 is TGTGCCAGTAGGCATCAGGGGCTCAACTATGGCTACACCTTC. Translated, it gives CASRHQGLNYGYTF.

This clone was seen just once. V usage is TRBV9 and J usage is TRBJ2-7; D perhaps matches TRBD1 (6 bases). Germline V gene sequence: CDR1 SGDLS, CDR2 YYNGEE. Trimming pared 4 bases from V and 5 bases from J, leaving 19 bases between. The CDR3 has 15 residues. The CDR3 DNA sequence: TGTGCCAGCAGCCTACGCACAGGGTTGCGTGACGAGCAGTACTTC. Translated: CASSLRTGLRDEQYF.

The chain combines TRBV5-1 with TRBJ2-2, with D possibly matching TRBD2 (6 bases). Germline CDR1 and CDR2: SGHRS and YFSETQ. The CDR3 totals 14 residues. Deletions cut 3 bases from V and 3 bases from J, with 9 bases between. CDR3 DNA sequence: TGCGCCAGCAGCTGGGACTCCCACACCGGGGAGCTGTTTTTT. Amino acid sequence: CASSWDSHTGELFF.

This clone occurred a few times. J is TRBJ2-7 and V is TRBV2; maybe TRBD2 (5 bases). CDR3 length equals 12 residues. V lost 6 bases, J lost 4 bases, and 10 bases lay in between. Per germline, CDR1 SNHLY and CDR2 FYNNEI. The DNA for the CDR3 is TGTGCCAGCAGGCGGGTTGTTTACGAGCAGTACTTC. This encodes CASRRVVYEQYF.

The rearrangement links TRBV3-1 (or the pseudogene TRBV3-2) to TRBJ1-2, with 12 bases fitting TRBD1. Germline CDR1 LGHDT, CDR2 YNNKEL (reference sequence). The CDR3 totals 14 residues. Germline trimming cut 4 bases from V and 8 bases from J; bases unmatched to any gene: 5. Here the CDR3 DNA reads TGTGCCAGCAGCCTGGGACAGGGGGCGCGAGGCTACACCTTC. Its protein is CASSLGQGARGYTF.

The gene calls are TRBV24-1 and TRBJ2-5; 8 positions agree with TRBD1. This CDR3 has 14 residues. Germline V gives CDR1 KGHDR, CDR2 SFDVKD. V lost 4 bases and J lost 5; bases outside the gene matches: 5. CDR3 nucleotides: TGTGCCACCAGTGACCCAGGACAGGGCGAGACCCAGTACTTC. It yields the protein CATSDPGQGETQYF.

The V call is TRBV4-1, the J call TRBJ1-3; 8 nucleotides line up with TRBD1. The CDR3 spans 19 residues. After removal of 0 bases from V and 0 bases from J, the junction contained 10 bases not matched to a gene. The germline CDR1 and CDR2 sequences are MGHRA and YSYEKL. The DNA for the CDR3 is TGCGCCAGCAGCCAAGATCGCGGACAGGGCAAACCCTCTGGAAACACCATATATTTT. Its protein product is CASSQDRGQGKPSGNTIYF.

The chain couples TRBV3-1 (or the pseudogene TRBV3-2) to TRBJ2-7; a possible D gene is TRBD1 (6 bases). Germline V gives CDR1 LGHDT, CDR2 YNNKEL (reference sequence). V gave up 2 bases and J gave up 5 bases, with 13 bases separating them. CDR3 size: 14 residues. The CDR3 DNA sequence: TGTGCCAGCAGCCAATGGCAGGGGCAGGACGAGCAGTACTTC. This codes for CASSQWQGQDEQYF.

This chain joins TRBV28 and TRBJ2-7, with 7 bases identical to TRBD2. The germline V gene encodes CDR1 MDHEN and CDR2 SYDVKM. The CDR3 length is 17 residues. J lost 3 bases, V lost 5 bases, and 16 bases had no gene match. Written as DNA, the CDR3 is TGTGCCAGCAGTCTCCGGGACCGGGGGGTAGCGGGCTACGAGCAGTACTTC. It encodes CASSLRDRGVAGYEQYF.

This clone was recorded once. The rearrangement links TRBV20-1 to TRBJ2-1, with TRBD2 as a possible D gene (6 bases). Trimming stripped 5 bases from V and 8 bases from J, with 10 bases between. The CDR3 contains 11 residues. CDR1 DFQATT and CDR2 SNEGSKA come from the germline V gene (reference sequence). This CDR3 reads CSASLAYEQFF. The DNA of the CDR3 is TGCAGTGCTTCTCTAGCGTATGAGCAGTTCTTC.